This T cell receptor (beta chain) stems from a study of cytomegalovirus exposure and HLA in healthy donors. The PCR contained 60 Vbeta and 13 Jbeta primers. Profiled with immunoSEQ multiplex PCR; TCRdb holds only in-frame clones, not every one. The data show 200,000 or so clones, more than 75% seen once. This clone was observed a handful of times. Its antigen is currently unknown. The junction had 10 bases not matched to a gene; V was cut back by 4 bases and J by 6 bases. This CDR3 spans 15 amino acids. Germline V gene sequence: CDR1 SGHTA, CDR2 FQGTGA. Overall study findings and caveats: Using a false discovery rate of 0.05, a later analysis showed that fewer than 20,000 TCR beta sequences were associated with HLA alleles.

Source material: PBMCs. The source is a male donor in good health and CMV-seropositive. This chain uses TRBV7-3 with TRBJ1-1; TRBD1 matches 8 bases. The CDR3 here is CASSSDRGRLSEAFF. For the CDR3, the DNA is TGTGCCAGCAGCTCAGACAGGGGTCGACTATCTGAAGCTTTCTTT.